This entry concerns a single T cell receptor beta chain. Its antigen specificity is not known. One base away there is no much larger clone; base qualities are not given. This sample was taken from a study of T cells after yellow fever vaccination (dated by TCRdb to the late 2010s). Turning to the overall study: The SMART-Seq v4 Ultra Low Input RNA kit was used to prepare libraries from fractions with low cell numbers. To follow T-cell clones before and after primary and booster YFV17D yellow fever vaccination, bulk TCR alpha and beta repertoires were sequenced over time. Two healthy male donors, one aged 18 to 30 and one aged 30 to 39 years, were included in the cohort. Blood was collected at multiple timepoints before and after primary and secondary immunization, and bulk PBMC replicates and cell subsets were isolated.

The treatment or condition label on this specimen signifies: live attenuated yellow fever vaccine strain. A standard Ficoll-Paque protocol was used to isolate PBMCs from peripheral blood. Dynabeads CD4 and CD8 positive selection kits were used to isolate CD4 and CD8 T-cell fractions. TriZol was used to extract RNA from bulk PBMCs, from CD4 and CD8 fractions, and from dextramer-positive and dextramer-negative fractions. General study outcomes and caveats: A small fraction of clonotypes appeared in both the CD4 and CD8 compartments, likely as a result of convergent recombination. FACS-sorted repertoires could contain abundant contaminating clonotypes from the bulk population, so computational filtering was required. After the booster, most of the clones that had expanded following primary vaccination were detected again (just under 97% of CD4 and 80% to 90% of CD8), which suggests that memory was broadly maintained. Because only two donors were included in the study, the extent to which the findings can be generalized is limited. Compared with the primary T-cell response, the secondary T-cell response was faster but weaker, reaching its peak on day 5 rather than on day 15.

The reads were generated on an Illumina NovaSeq 6000. TCR cDNA was synthesized by 5'RACE template switching, through which a universal primer site and unique molecular identifiers were introduced. Priming for cDNA synthesis came from both the TCR alpha and TCR beta constant segments. Library amplification used two PCR steps, and the second PCR step added sample barcodes and sequencing adapters. Sequencing of the libraries was done on either Illumina HiSeq 2500 (2x100 bp) or NovaSeq (2x150 bp). In the source study's methods: Demultiplexing of reads and collapsing into UMI consensus sequences were performed with MIGEC, and V(D)J alignment was carried out with MiXCR. Vaccine-responding clonotypes were defined with edgeR using replicate PBMC samples, requiring FDR below 0.01 and a log2 fold change above 5 up to day 15. Each bulk clonotype was labeled CD4 or CD8 based on which sequenced repertoire, CD4 or CD8, contained the clonotype at higher abundance. TCRdb reran the public reads through fastp at Q25 and MiXCR, keeping productive beta chains. CDR3 protein sequences are deduplicated, and each keeps its most common genes and DNA. None of the V and J calls come from the authors' own analysis; TCRdb made them. This sample has hundreds of thousands of distinct CDR3 sequences in its table, and around 13% of those were observed once. Jointly, the top ten make up more than 3% of the sample.

The source material was CD4+ T cells sorted from PBMCs, sampled 15 days after the yellow fever booster vaccination. The receptor was derived from a man aged 18 to 30 who received the YFV17D yellow fever vaccine.

At the DNA level, the sequence is TGTGCCAGCAGCTTAGGGTATAGGGGAGAGAGCAATCAGCCCCAGCATTTT. Its translation reads: CASSLGYRGESNQPQHF. This sequence uses TRBV7-8 and TRBJ1-5; a tentative D call is TRBD1 (5 bases match). Trimming takes 1 base from V and 1 base from J, and the germline ends sit 14 bases apart. The CDR3 spans 17 residues, from the cysteine through the phenylalanine. The only DNA kept is the CDR3, 51 bases in frame from the first base. CDR1 is given as SGHVS and CDR2 as FQNEAQ, both from the germline V gene.